A single T cell receptor beta chain is shown here with its context. Antigen specificity is unknown. This entry belongs to a study of OX40 agonist ivuxolimab in advanced cancers. Overall study context: At 0.01 to 10 mg/kg, ivuxolimab was administered intravenously to patients every 2 weeks. Prior therapy, whether anti-PD-1, anti-PD-L1 or anti-CTLA-4, was allowed, and approximately 40% had some. Regarding the study as a whole: By week 6 at 0.1 to 3.0 mg/kg, blood CD4+ and CD8+ T cells had expanded clonally.

Only in-frame clones appear in the TCRdb table, and some are missing; sequencing was by immunoSEQ multiplex PCR. The sample yields tens of thousands of clones, about 89% seen once. Germline values: CDR1 KGHSH, CDR2 LQKENI. Trimming cost V 3 bases and J 4 bases, with 14 bases left between them. CDR3 length: 15 residues. This clonotype was obtained from an adult with an advanced solid tumor such as melanoma, head and neck, liver or kidney cancer. This specimen was CD4+ or CD8+ T cells sorted from blood, taken in a trial of the OX40 agonist ivuxolimab. The V call is TRBV18, the J call TRBJ2-3; D possibly corresponds to TRBD2 (5 bases). CDR3 in amino acids: CASSPPRVTPDTQYF. As DNA, the CDR3 is TGTGCCAGCTCACCCCCGAGGGTTACGCCAGATACGCAGTATTTT.